One T cell receptor beta chain is described in this entry. The antigen is undetermined. CDR3 length: 14 amino acids. Between the trimmed V and J ends, which lost 2 bases and 8 bases, there was a span of 12 bases. CDR1 and CDR2 (germline): LGHNA, YSLEER. The entry originates in a study of T cells after yellow fever vaccination. Study-level points and caveats: Shared CD4/CD8 clonotypes were a small share, likely from convergent recombination.

Each CDR3 protein is one row after TCRdb ran MiXCR on the 5' RACE reads. The table records almost 600,000 distinct CDR3 sequences, roughly 12% of them present only once. The receptor was derived from a man aged 30 to 45 who received the YFV17D yellow fever vaccine. This sequence joins TRBV4-3 and TRBJ1-4; the D is unclear. The sample was PBMCs, taken on the day of the yellow fever booster vaccination. The CDR3 loop reads CASSQSPAKEKLFF. The CDR3, as DNA: TGCGCCAGCAGCCAATCGCCCGCGAAGGAAAAACTGTTTTTT.